This paragraph covers one T cell receptor beta chain sequence. In the original processing: Amplification from reference gene primers served as the basis for estimated nucleated cell counts. Produced via immunoSEQ multiplex PCR; TCRdb's table is partial and in-frame only. V, J and clone size reflect that table, while D and trimming were determined from the DNA. This table holds tens of thousands of clones, approximately 84% found once. The data stem from a study of blood T cell repertoires in COVID-19. On the study more broadly: There were acute and convalescent COVID-19 samples, and they came from the United States, Italy and Spain. T cells, B-cell-depleted T cells, or PBMCs provided the cDNA or gDNA that served as material.

Germline V lookup: CDR1 SGHTA, CDR2 FQGTGA. The CDR3 spans 18 residues. V gave up 5 bases and J gave up 1 base; unmatched junction bases: 14. The sequenced sample consisted of peripheral blood. The source is a man in his sixties or seventies with acute or convalescent COVID-19. The gene calls are TRBV7-3 and TRBJ1-5, with 7 bases fitting TRBD1. As DNA, the CDR3 is TGTGCCAGCAGCCGGCTGGACAGGATTTATAAAAGCAATCAGCCCCAGCATTTT. This codes for CASSRLDRIYKSNQPQHF.